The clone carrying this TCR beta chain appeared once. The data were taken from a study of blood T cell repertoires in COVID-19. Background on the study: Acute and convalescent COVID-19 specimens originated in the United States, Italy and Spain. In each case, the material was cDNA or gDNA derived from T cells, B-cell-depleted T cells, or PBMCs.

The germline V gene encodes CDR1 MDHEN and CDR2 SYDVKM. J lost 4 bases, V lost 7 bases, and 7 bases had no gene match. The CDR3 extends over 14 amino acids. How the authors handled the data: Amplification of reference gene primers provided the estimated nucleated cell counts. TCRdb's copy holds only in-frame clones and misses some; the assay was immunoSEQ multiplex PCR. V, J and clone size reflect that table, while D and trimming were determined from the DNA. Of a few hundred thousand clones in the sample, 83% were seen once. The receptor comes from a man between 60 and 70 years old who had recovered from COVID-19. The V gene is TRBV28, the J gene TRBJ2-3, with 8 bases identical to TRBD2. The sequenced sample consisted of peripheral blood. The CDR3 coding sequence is TGTGCCAGCATCCCAGCGGGAGAGTCAGATACGCAGTATTTT. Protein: CASIPAGESDTQYF.